This T cell receptor (beta chain) was sequenced for a study of blood T cell repertoires in COVID-19. CDR3 length: 12 amino acids. Germline trimming cut 6 bases from V and 8 bases from J; bases unmatched to any gene: 6. From germline, CDR1 is MNHEY and CDR2 SVGEGT. Here immunoSEQ multiplex PCR was the method, and the copy in TCRdb shows in-frame clones only, minus some. The table shows approximately 190,000 clones, with 80% to 85% occurring only once. Assignment of participants to cohorts was predicated upon participant-reported clinical history. The rearrangement uses TRBV6-2 or TRBV6-3 and TRBJ1-2; 7 positions match TRBD1. This TCR was recovered from a middle-aged man who had recovered from COVID-19. Input material: PBMCs or T cells enriched from blood (not recorded which). CDR3 sequence: CASSPNRGGYTF. Here the CDR3 DNA reads TGTGCCAGCAGCCCTAACAGGGGCGGCTACACCTTC.